A single sample is the source of the 10 T cell receptor beta chains below, sequenced in a study of T cells expressing NK-cell markers. From the 5' RACE reads, TCRdb lists one entry per CDR3 protein and no DNA. This sample's table reports fewer than 550,000 distinct CDR3 sequences. The sample taken for sequencing was blood T cells: a sorted CD56 or NKG2C T cell subset, CD4+ or CD8+ T cells, or bulk PBMC T cells (not recorded which). These receptors came from a woman aged 45-60 years in good health.

The chain joins TRBV28 to TRBJ2-1; TCRdb proposes TRBD1, but this gene call is untestable without DNA. Germline values: CDR1 MDHEN, CDR2 SYDVKM. The CDR3 totals 12 residues. The CDR3: CAIDSEGNEQFF. Variable domain in full (rest from reference TRBV28 and TRBJ2-1): DVKVTQSSRYLVKRTGEKVFLECVQDMDHENMFWYRQDPGLGLRLIYFSYDVKMKEKGDIPEGYSVSREKKERFSLILESASTNQTSMYLCAIDSEGNEQFFGPGTRLTVL.

The rearrangement joins TRBV19 to TRBJ2-2. Germline V CDR1 and CDR2: LNHDA, SQIVND (reference sequence). The CDR3 has 14 residues. The CDR3 sequence: CASSIQTNTGELFF.

The V and J genes are TRBV7-9 and TRBJ1-4; TCRdb selects TRBD1, and the lack of DNA leaves this call unchecked. In germline, CDR1 is SEHNR, CDR2 FQNEAQ (reference sequence). This CDR3 is 15 amino acids long. This chain's CDR3 is CASSPGTGRGEKLFF.

This rearrangement joins TRBV6-5 to TRBJ2-2. Germline assignment: CDR1 MNHEY and CDR2 SVGAGI. CDR3 length: 12 residues. CDR3 residues: CASSYLTGELFF.

The chain uses TRBV7-3 and TRBJ2-5. Per germline, CDR1 SGHTA and CDR2 FQGTGA. The length of the CDR3 is 13 residues. CDR3 sequence reads: CASSLTSRETQYF. The full variable domain, rest sourced from reference TRBV7-3 and TRBJ2-5, is GAGVSQTPSNKVTEKGKYVELRCDPISGHTALYWYRQSLGQGPEFLIYFQGTGAADDSGLPNDRFFAVRPEGSVSTLKIQRTERGDSAVYLCASSLTSRETQYFGPGTRLLVL.

J is TRBJ2-6 and V is TRBV14; TCRdb lists TRBD1, though no DNA is available to test this call. This CDR3 has 17 residues. Germline V lookup: CDR1 SGHDN, CDR2 FVKESK. CDR3 region: CASSPRDTPGGANVLTF.

The chain couples TRBV7-3 to TRBJ2-2. Germline V CDR1 and CDR2: SGHTA, FQGTGA. The CDR3 totals 13 residues. CDR3 residues: CASSRLNTGELFF.

The genes are TRBV5-6 and TRBJ2-2; absent DNA, TCRdb's TRBD2 call cannot be checked. The CDR3 consists of 19 residues. Germline values: CDR1 SGHDT, CDR2 YYEEEE. The CDR3 protein is CASSLSLGLAGGVTGELFF.

V usage is TRBV20-1 and J usage is TRBJ2-2; the TCRdb D gene call, TRBD2, has no DNA to confirm it. Germline V lookup: CDR1 DFQATT, CDR2 SNEGSKA (reference sequence). This CDR3 has 16 residues. This CDR3 is CSARPPGTSNTGELFF.

The chain combines TRBV7-2 with TRBJ2-6. Germline CDR1 is SGHTA and CDR2 is FQGNSA. CDR3 length: 15 amino acids. CDR3 sequence: CASSPTAAGANVLTF.